The 17 T cell receptor beta chains below come from one sample, sequenced in a study of shared clonotypes between healthy human individuals (TCRdb year 2020). Libraries were constructed by the immunoSEQ multiplex PCR assay. TCRdb took this table from immuneACCESS and kept in-frame rearrangements with V and J called. Such tables lack part of the clones; where checked against another copy, unresolved V genes explain under half of the gap, and the rest is unexplained. Within this sample are approximately 720,000 clones, with just over 90% of them counted one time only. The top ten hold about 24% of the sample. CD8 naive samples were CD45RO-negative cells positively selected for CCR7, giving a CD45RA+CCR7+ population that excluded TemRA cells. The sample taken for sequencing was naive CD8+ T cells sorted from blood. The sample's cell subset or site, from its label and the paper: CD45RA+CCR7+. These receptor sequences come from a man aged 25-45 years in good health.

This sequence joins TRBV2 and TRBJ2-1; D perhaps matches TRBD1 (5 bases). In germline, CDR1 is SNHLY, CDR2 FYNNEI. The length of the CDR3 is 13 residues. With 5 bases removed from V and 4 bases from J, the gap between germline ends came to 9 bases. DNA of the CDR3: TGTGCCAGCAGTTTTACAGGATACAATGAGCAGTTCTTC. Translated: CASSFTGYNEQFF.

The chain joins TRBV9 to TRBJ2-7; 9 positions match TRBD2. This CDR3 region has 14 residues. V dropped 4 bases and J dropped 6; count of bases not matched to a gene: 8. The germline CDR1 and CDR2 sequences are SGDLS and YYNGEE. In DNA, the CDR3 is TGTGCCAGCAGCCCCGAATTGGGACTAGCCGAGCAGTACTTC. Translation gives CASSPELGLAEQYF.

The genes are TRBV11-2 and TRBJ2-3; D perhaps matches TRBD2 (5 bases). Germline V gives CDR1 SGHAT, CDR2 FQNNGV. Trimming removed 5 bases from V and 4 bases from J, with 13 bases in between. This CDR3 is 14 amino acids long. The DNA for the CDR3 is TGTGCCAGCAGCGAGAGGAGGAGCTCAGATACGCAGTATTTT. Amino acid sequence: CASSERRSSDTQYF.

The chain has TRBV7-6 and TRBJ2-1; 12 nucleotides match TRBD2. This CDR3 has 18 amino acids. The ends lost 5 bases at V and 6 bases at J; junction bases unmatched: 14. CDR1 is SGHVS and CDR2 is FNYEAQ in the germline V gene. CDR3 sequence reads: CASSALAGGLFRGNEQFF. The CDR3 DNA sequence: TGTGCCAGCAGCGCCCTAGCGGGAGGGCTATTCCGGGGCAATGAGCAGTTCTTC.

This chain connects TRBV18 to TRBJ2-1; D tentatively reads TRBD1 or TRBD2 (6 bases each). The CDR3 sequence is 13 residues long. V was trimmed by 5 bases and J by 4 bases, leaving 9 bases between them. Germline lookup yields CDR1 KGHSH and CDR2 LQKENI. DNA for the CDR3: TGTGCCAGCTCATGGGGGGCGTACAATGAGCAGTTCTTC. Translated, it gives CASSWGAYNEQFF. The full variable domain, its missing parts supplied by reference TRBV18 and TRBJ2-1, is NAGVMQNPRHLVRRRGQEARLRCSPMKGHSHVYWYRQLPEEGLKFMVYLQKENIIDESGMPKERFSAEFPKEGPSILRIQQVVRGDSAAYFCASSWGAYNEQFFGPGTRLTVL.

The V gene is TRBV6-6, the J gene TRBJ2-5; 10 bases line up with TRBD2. With 6 bases clipped from V and 5 bases from J, the junction kept 12 bases outside the gene matches. The CDR3 consists of 16 residues. CDR1 is MNHNY, CDR2 SVGAGI, per germline (reference sequence). In DNA form, the CDR3 reads TGTGCCAGCAGCCGGACAGCGGGAGGGCCGGGGGAGACCCAGTACTTC. It codes for CASSRTAGGPGETQYF.

The chain's CDR3 is CASSPRLGGGYEQYF. The CDR3, as DNA: TGTGCCAGCAGCCCTCGTCTGGGGGGGGGCTACGAGCAGTACTTC. This chain links TRBV9 with TRBJ2-7; 7 bases fit TRBD2. V gave up 4 bases and J gave up 3 bases; unmatched junction bases: 10. The CDR3 loop spans 15 amino acids. Looked up from germline, CDR1 is SGDLS and CDR2 is YYNGEE.

This clone is a singleton in its sample. The V call is TRBV27, the J call TRBJ2-7; TRBD2 matches at 8 bases. CDR1 is MNHEY and CDR2 is SMNVEV in the germline V gene (reference sequence). This CDR3 spans 18 amino acids. Germline trimming cut 2 bases from V and 0 bases from J; bases unmatched to any gene: 12. This CDR3 reads CASSLSGSGKEGSYEQYF. CDR3 coding DNA: TGTGCCAGCAGTTTAAGCGGTAGCGGGAAGGAGGGCTCCTACGAGCAGTACTTC.

This chain joins TRBV7-9 and TRBJ2-2; D is possibly TRBD2 (8 bases). V shed 3 bases and J shed 3 bases, with 17 bases lying between them. This CDR3 comprises 17 residues. From germline, CDR1 is SEHNR and CDR2 FQNEAQ (reference sequence). The CDR3: CASSFLREGQYTGELFF. The DNA for the CDR3 is TGTGCCAGCAGCTTTCTACGGGAGGGACAGTACACCGGGGAGCTGTTTTTT.

The rearrangement links TRBV4-2 to TRBJ1-5, with 9 bases lining up with TRBD1. The V gene end was trimmed by 4 bases and the J gene end by 3 bases; junction bases not matched to a gene: 4. This CDR3 region has 15 residues. In germline, CDR1 is LGHNA, CDR2 YNFKEQ. The CDR3 is CASSRDRGANQPQHF. The CDR3 DNA follows: TGTGCCAGCAGCCGAGACAGGGGGGCCAATCAGCCCCAGCATTTT.

This chain links TRBV28 with TRBJ2-3; 7 bases are a match to TRBD2. The junction had 8 bases not matched to a gene; V was cut back by 3 bases and J by 5 bases. This CDR3 comprises 15 residues. Looked up from germline, CDR1 is MDHEN and CDR2 is SYDVKM. CDR3 protein: CASSLRAGDIDTQYF. CDR3 coding DNA: TGTGCCAGCAGTTTGAGGGCGGGAGACATAGATACGCAGTATTTT. Complete variable domain (other parts from reference TRBV28 and TRBJ2-3): DVKVTQSSRYLVKRTGEKVFLECVQDMDHENMFWYRQDPGLGLRLIYFSYDVKMKEKGDIPEGYSVSREKKERFSLILESASTNQTSMYLCASSLRAGDIDTQYFGPGTRLTVL.

The chain joins TRBV5-1 to TRBJ2-2; TRBD2 agrees at 11 bases. Per the germline V gene, CDR1 is SGHRS and CDR2 is YFSETQ. The V gene end was trimmed by 4 bases and the J gene end by 4 bases; junction bases not matched to a gene: 6. This CDR3 has 16 amino acids. DNA for the CDR3: TGCGCCAGCAGCGAACTAGCGGGAGCTGTCACCGGGGAGCTGTTTTTT. Protein: CASSELAGAVTGELFF.

Only a few counts were recorded for this clone. J is TRBJ2-7 and V is TRBV13, with 7 positions matching TRBD2. Trimming removed 3 bases from V and 0 bases from J; junction bases left unmatched: 5. Germline CDR1 reads PRHDT; CDR2 reads FYEKMQ (reference sequence). The CDR3 is 15 amino acids. The CDR3 nucleotides are TGTGCCAGCAGCTTCGCGGGAGAGAGCTCCTACGAGCAGTACTTC. The encoded protein is CASSFAGESSYEQYF.

This chain uses TRBV29-1 with TRBJ2-7, with D perhaps TRBD2 (6 bases). The CDR3 sequence is 13 residues long. Germline CDR1 is SQVTM and CDR2 is ANQGSEA. V was pared by 5 bases and J by 5 bases, with 16 bases between. The CDR3 loop reads CSVTDQGLDEQYF. The CDR3 DNA is TGCAGCGTTACAGACCAGGGACTCGACGAGCAGTACTTC.

CDR3 DNA sequence: TGTGCCAGTAGTCATGGGACAGGGAGCTCCTACGAGCAGTACTTC. This sequence encodes CASSHGTGSSYEQYF. The chain links TRBV19 to TRBJ2-7; 9 positions agree with TRBD1. This CDR3 is 15 amino acids long. The germline V gene has CDR1 LNHDA and CDR2 SQIVND (reference sequence). Germline trimming cut 5 bases from V and 0 bases from J; bases unmatched to any gene: 5. The complete variable domain, with remaining parts taken from reference TRBV19 and TRBJ2-7, reads DGGITQSPKYLFRKEGQNVTLSCEQNLNHDAMYWYRQDPGQGLRLIYYSQIVNDFQKGDIAEGYSVSREKKESFPLTVTSAQKNPTAFYLCASSHGTGSSYEQYFGPGTRLTVT.

The chain carries TRBV18 and TRBJ1-2; D not certain. Germline loops: CDR1 KGHSH, CDR2 LQKENI. V was clipped by 6 bases and J by 5 bases, with 13 bases between them. The CDR3 runs to 13 residues. The CDR3 bases are TGTGCCAGCTCCCTTGGGCCAACTTATGGCTACACCTTC. Residues: CASSLGPTYGYTF.

This sequence joins TRBV7-8 and TRBJ2-1; TRBD2 aligns across 7 bases. CDR1 and CDR2 (germline): SGHVS, FQNEAQ. The CDR3 contains 19 residues. The V and J ends lost 5 bases and 0 bases, in that order; junction bases with no gene match: 16. CDR3 in DNA: TGTGCCAGCAGCCTCCGGGCGGCGGGAGAGGGGAGCTCCTACAATGAGCAGTTCTTC. This encodes CASSLRAAGEGSSYNEQFF.